These 18 T cell receptor beta chains came from one sample sequenced in a study of blood T cell repertoires in COVID-19. Using immunoSEQ multiplex PCR, the repertoire was profiled, and TCRdb retains in-frame clones only, with some absent. The sample records 68,000 or so clones, roughly 80% being singletons. The sample taken for sequencing was peripheral blood. These receptors were collected from a human donor in a cohort sampled during active COVID-19.

Comment on this clone: One end of the junction fails to match germline, which may point to a read error. The rearrangement joins TRBV6-5 to TRBJ2-1; no clear D gene. The CDR3 loop spans 12 amino acids. Germline CDR1 and CDR2: MNHEY and SVGAGI. The CDR3 sequence is CASSYSLNEQFF. The CDR3 region has the DNA TGTGCCAGCAGCTACTCCCTGAATGAGCAGTTCTTC.

The gene calls are TRBV9 and TRBJ2-7; TRBD2 might be the D (5 bases). V was trimmed by 0 bases and J by 7 bases, leaving 14 bases between them. The CDR3 loop spans 14 amino acids. From germline, CDR1 is SGDLS and CDR2 YYNGEE. CDR3 coding DNA: TGTGCCAGCAGCGTAGAGTTAGGGAGCTCGGAGCAGTACTTC. This codes for CASSVELGSSEQYF.

CDR3 in DNA: TGTGCCAGCAGCCGTAGCGGGAGAGGCCCAGATACGCAGTATTTT. This translates into CASSRSGRGPDTQYF. The chain couples TRBV6-6 to TRBJ2-3, with TRBD2 identical over 9 bases. CDR3 size: 15 residues. Germline assignment: CDR1 MNHNY and CDR2 SVGAGI (reference sequence). The V and J ends lost 6 bases and 4 bases, in that order; junction bases with no gene match: 8.

The chain recombines TRBV5-1 with TRBJ2-3; 9 positions agree with TRBD1. The CDR3 consists of 15 residues. The germline V gene encodes CDR1 SGHRS and CDR2 YFSETQ. V shed 3 bases and J 2 bases; nucleotides not matched to a gene: 4. The CDR3 DNA sequence: TGCGCCAGCAGCTCTGGACAGGGGTACACAGATACGCAGTATTTT. It is translated as CASSSGQGYTDTQYF.

The chain employs TRBV7-8 and TRBJ2-1, with 11 nucleotides matching TRBD2. This CDR3 has 16 residues. The germline gives CDR1 SGHVS, CDR2 FQNEAQ. After removal of 0 bases from V and 4 bases from J, the junction contained 2 bases not matched to a gene. CDR3 amino acids: CASSLALAGGYNEQFF. The CDR3 DNA sequence: TGTGCCAGCAGCTTAGCGCTAGCGGGGGGATACAATGAGCAGTTCTTC.

V is TRBV6-5 and J is TRBJ1-1; 11 nucleotides agree with TRBD1. The CDR3 runs 15 residues. J gave up 4 bases and V 0 bases, and 1 base lay outside the gene matches. Germline CDR1 reads MNHEY; CDR2 reads SVGAGI. CDR3 region: CASSYSGTGGTEAFF. CDR3 bases: TGTGCCAGCAGTTACTCCGGGACAGGGGGCACTGAAGCTTTCTTT.

The V gene is TRBV28, the J gene TRBJ1-5, with TRBD1 as a possible D gene (6 bases). Germline CDR1 is MDHEN and CDR2 is SYDVKM. V was pared by 2 bases and J by 0 bases, with 17 bases between. This CDR3 contains 18 residues. The DNA of the CDR3 is TGTGCCAGCAGTTTAGCTGGACAGAGACTTTATAGCAATCAGCCCCAGCATTTT. This encodes CASSLAGQRLYSNQPQHF.

This chain links TRBV18 with TRBJ2-3; possible D gene TRBD1, 6 bases. CDR1 and CDR2 (germline): KGHSH, LQKENI. The V end was cut by 3 bases, the J end by 9 bases, with 13 bases between. This CDR3 is built from 13 residues. The CDR3 bases are TGTGCCAGCTCACCGAGCGACAGGCGAACGCAGTATTTT. Encoded protein: CASSPSDRRTQYF.

The V call is TRBV28, the J call TRBJ2-1; tentative D call: TRBD2 (5 bases). The germline V gene has CDR1 MDHEN and CDR2 SYDVKM. The germline V and J ends were trimmed by 4 bases and 10 bases, with 11 bases remaining between them. The length of the CDR3 is 12 residues. CDR3: CASSSTIWEQFF. CDR3 nucleotides: TGTGCCAGCAGTTCGACTATCTGGGAGCAGTTCTTC.

The V and J genes are TRBV19 and TRBJ1-1; D not certain. This CDR3 spans 12 amino acids. Germline CDR1 is LNHDA and CDR2 is SQIVND (reference sequence). V lost 4 bases and J 5 bases, leaving 8 bases between the germline ends. The CDR3 reads CASSTRRTEAFF. The CDR3 nucleotides read TGTGCCAGTAGTACTCGTCGGACTGAAGCTTTCTTT.

This chain links TRBV5-1 with TRBJ2-4; 7 positions match TRBD2. The CDR3 spans 19 residues. Germline CDR1 reads SGHRS; CDR2 reads YFSETQ. The V and J ends lost 0 bases and 0 bases, in that order; junction bases with no gene match: 12. CDR3 in amino acids: CASSLVASGDLLAKNIQYF. CDR3 nucleotide sequence: TGCGCCAGCAGCTTGGTAGCTAGCGGAGATCTACTAGCCAAAAACATTCAGTACTTC.

The chain links TRBV10-3 to TRBJ2-1, with 8 bases identical to TRBD1. The CDR3 covers 14 residues. Germline V lookup: CDR1 ENHRY, CDR2 SYGVKD. V was pared by 5 bases and J by 7 bases, with 7 bases of the junction left unmatched. This CDR3 is CAISSGQVGNEQFF. For the CDR3, the DNA is TGTGCCATCAGTTCGGGACAGGTCGGAAATGAGCAGTTCTTC.

The sample holds one count of this clone. This chain links TRBV11-2 with TRBJ2-3, with D perhaps matching TRBD2 (6 bases). V was clipped by 2 bases and J by 0 bases, with 12 bases between them. Germline CDR1 is SGHAT and CDR2 is FQNNGV. The CDR3 has 16 residues. The CDR3 region has the DNA TGTGCCAGCAGCTTAAATGCCGGGACTAGCACAGATACGCAGTATTTT. Translating gives CASSLNAGTSTDTQYF. The complete variable domain, with remaining parts taken from reference TRBV11-2 and TRBJ2-3, reads EAGVAQSPRYKIIEKRQSVAFWCNPISGHATLYWYQQILGQGPKLLIQFQNNGVVDDSQLPKDRFSAERLKGVDSTLKIQPAKLEDSAVYLCASSLNAGTSTDTQYFGPGTRLTVL.

The rearrangement joins TRBV5-1 to TRBJ2-2, with 7 bases lining up with TRBD1. This CDR3 region has 15 residues. V dropped 4 bases and J dropped 7; count of bases not matched to a gene: 10. Per germline, CDR1 SGHRS and CDR2 YFSETQ. Written as DNA, the CDR3 is TGCGCCAGCAGCCCAGGGACAGCCACGGTCGGGGAGCTGTTTTTT. The encoded protein is CASSPGTATVGELFF.

The chain employs TRBV28 and TRBJ2-6; a possible D gene is TRBD2 (7 bases). Trimming removed 5 bases at V and 0 bases at J, with 11 bases between. Germline V gives CDR1 MDHEN, CDR2 SYDVKM. This CDR3 contains 16 residues. In DNA form, the CDR3 reads TGTGCCAGCAGTAAGGGAGGGGGCTCTGGGGCCAACGTCCTGACTTTC. Encoded protein: CASSKGGGSGANVLTF.

This clone was seen more than once but under ten times. The chain recombines TRBV6-2 or TRBV6-3 with TRBJ2-5; TRBD2 matches at 10 bases. This CDR3 contains 16 residues. Germline-derived CDR1 and CDR2 are MNHEY and SVGEGT. Trimming cost V 5 bases and J 2 bases; bases outside gene matches: 8. CDR3 residues: CASSNRAGGPQETQYF. Here the CDR3 DNA reads TGTGCCAGCAGTAATAGAGCGGGAGGGCCACAAGAGACCCAGTACTTC.

The V gene is TRBV28, the J gene TRBJ1-1; no reliable D call. Trimming removed 5 bases at V and 11 bases at J, with 9 bases between. This CDR3 comprises 10 residues. Germline V gene data show CDR1 as MDHEN and CDR2 as SYDVKM. CDR3 amino acids: CASSRRVAFF. The CDR3 bases are TGTGCCAGCAGTCGTCGCGTGGCTTTCTTT.

This clone has just a few counts. V and J are TRBV7-2 and TRBJ2-3; a possible D gene is TRBD2 (5 bases). Per germline, CDR1 SGHTA and CDR2 FQGNSA. There are 16 residues in the CDR3. The V end was cut by 6 bases, the J end by 0 bases, with 16 bases between. This chain's CDR3 is CASSLPPAVSTDTQYF. The CDR3 DNA sequence: TGTGCCAGCAGTTTACCCCCAGCGGTAAGCACAGATACGCAGTATTTT.